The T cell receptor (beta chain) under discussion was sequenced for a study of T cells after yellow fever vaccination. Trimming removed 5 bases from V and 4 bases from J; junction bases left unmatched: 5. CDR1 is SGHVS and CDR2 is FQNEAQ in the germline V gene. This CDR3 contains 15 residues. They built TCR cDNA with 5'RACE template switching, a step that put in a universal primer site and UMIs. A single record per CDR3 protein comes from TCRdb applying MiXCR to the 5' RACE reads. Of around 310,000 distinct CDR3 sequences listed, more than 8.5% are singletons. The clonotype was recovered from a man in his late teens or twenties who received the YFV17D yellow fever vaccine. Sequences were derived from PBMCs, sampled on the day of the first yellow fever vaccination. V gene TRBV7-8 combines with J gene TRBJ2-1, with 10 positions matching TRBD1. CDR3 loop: CASSMDRGGYNEQFF. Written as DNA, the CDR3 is TGTGCCAGCAGCATGGACAGGGGGGGTTACAATGAGCAGTTCTTC.